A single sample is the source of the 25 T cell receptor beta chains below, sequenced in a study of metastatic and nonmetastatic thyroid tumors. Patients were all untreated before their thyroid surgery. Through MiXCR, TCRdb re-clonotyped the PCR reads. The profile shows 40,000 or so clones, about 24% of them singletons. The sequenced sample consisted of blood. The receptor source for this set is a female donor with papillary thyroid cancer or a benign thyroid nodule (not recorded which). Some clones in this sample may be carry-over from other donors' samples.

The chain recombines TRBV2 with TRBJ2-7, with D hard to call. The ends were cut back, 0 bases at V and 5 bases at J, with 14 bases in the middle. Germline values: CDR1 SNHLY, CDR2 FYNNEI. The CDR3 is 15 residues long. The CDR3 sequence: CASSEARRTADEQYF. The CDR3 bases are TGTGCCAGCAGTGAAGCGCGAAGGACGGCAGACGAGCAGTACTTC.

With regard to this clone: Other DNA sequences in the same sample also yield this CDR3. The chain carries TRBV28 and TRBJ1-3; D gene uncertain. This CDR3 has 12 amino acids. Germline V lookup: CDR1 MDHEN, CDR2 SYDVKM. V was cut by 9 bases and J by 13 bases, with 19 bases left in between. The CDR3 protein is CASSDVLATIYF. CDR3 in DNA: TGTGCCAGTAGTGACGTTTTGGCCACTATATATTTT.

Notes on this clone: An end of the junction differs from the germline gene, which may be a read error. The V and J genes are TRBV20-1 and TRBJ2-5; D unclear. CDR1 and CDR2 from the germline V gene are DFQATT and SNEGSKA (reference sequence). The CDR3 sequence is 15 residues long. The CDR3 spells CSSRPALVGQETQYF. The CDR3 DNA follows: TGCAGTTCTAGGCCGGCGCTAGTAGGACAAGAGACCCAGTACTTC.

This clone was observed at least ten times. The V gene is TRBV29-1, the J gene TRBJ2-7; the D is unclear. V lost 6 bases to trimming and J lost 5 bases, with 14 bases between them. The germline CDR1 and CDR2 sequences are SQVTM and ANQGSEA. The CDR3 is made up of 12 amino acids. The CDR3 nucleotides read TGCAGCGTAGTTCCAGCTACCCACGAGCAGTACTTC. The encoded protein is CSVVPATHEQYF.

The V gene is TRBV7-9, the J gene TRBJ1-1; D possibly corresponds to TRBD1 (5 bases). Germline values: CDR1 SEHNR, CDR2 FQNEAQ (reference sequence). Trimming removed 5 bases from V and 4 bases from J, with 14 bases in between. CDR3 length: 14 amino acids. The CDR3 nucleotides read TGTGCCAGCAGCCCATTGACGGGGGGCACTGAAGCTTTCTTT. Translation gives CASSPLTGGTEAFF.

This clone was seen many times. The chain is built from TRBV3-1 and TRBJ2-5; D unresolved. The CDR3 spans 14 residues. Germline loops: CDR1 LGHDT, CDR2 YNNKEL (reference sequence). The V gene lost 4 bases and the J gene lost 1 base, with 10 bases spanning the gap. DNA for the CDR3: TGTGCCAGCAGCCTCTACACGTTCCAAGAGACCCAGTACTTC. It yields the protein CASSLYTFQETQYF.

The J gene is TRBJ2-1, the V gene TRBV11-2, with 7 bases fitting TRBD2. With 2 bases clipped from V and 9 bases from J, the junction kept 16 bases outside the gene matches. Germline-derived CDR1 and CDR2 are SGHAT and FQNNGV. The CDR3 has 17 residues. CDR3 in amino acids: CASSLQGLTGVEGEQFF. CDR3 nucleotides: TGTGCCAGCAGCTTACAGGGACTAACGGGGGTGGAGGGTGAGCAGTTCTTC.

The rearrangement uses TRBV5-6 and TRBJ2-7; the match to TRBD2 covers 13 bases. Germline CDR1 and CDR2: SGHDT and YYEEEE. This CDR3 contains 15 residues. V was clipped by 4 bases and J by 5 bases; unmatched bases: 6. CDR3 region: CASSLGTSGIHEQYF. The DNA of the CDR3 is TGTGCCAGCAGCCTAGGGACTAGCGGGATCCACGAGCAGTACTTC.

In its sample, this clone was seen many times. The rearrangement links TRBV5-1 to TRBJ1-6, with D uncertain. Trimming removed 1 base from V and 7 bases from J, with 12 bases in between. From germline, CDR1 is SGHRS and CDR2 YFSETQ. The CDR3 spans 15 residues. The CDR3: CASSLNLGLNSPLHF. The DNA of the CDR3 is TGCGCCAGCAGCTTGAACTTAGGGCTGAATTCACCCCTCCACTTT.

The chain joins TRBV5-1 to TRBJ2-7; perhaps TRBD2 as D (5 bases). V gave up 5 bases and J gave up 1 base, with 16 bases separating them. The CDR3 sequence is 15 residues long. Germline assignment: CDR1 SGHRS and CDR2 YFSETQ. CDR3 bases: TGCGCCAGCAGTTGGGAGCTAGACAAATCCTACGAGCAGTACTTC. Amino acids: CASSWELDKSYEQYF.

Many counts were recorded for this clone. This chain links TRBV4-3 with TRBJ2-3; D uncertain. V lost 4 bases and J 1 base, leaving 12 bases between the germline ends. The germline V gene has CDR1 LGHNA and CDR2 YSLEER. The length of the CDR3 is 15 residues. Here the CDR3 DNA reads TGCGCCAGCAGCCGGCAGGATGCAGGCACAGATACGCAGTATTTT. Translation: CASSRQDAGTDTQYF.

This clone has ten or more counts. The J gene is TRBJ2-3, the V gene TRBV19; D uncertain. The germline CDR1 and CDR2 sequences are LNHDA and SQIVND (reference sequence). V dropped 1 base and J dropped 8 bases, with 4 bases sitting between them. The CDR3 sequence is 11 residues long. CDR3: CASSIGGTQYF. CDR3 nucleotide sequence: TGTGCCAGTAGTATAGGCGGTACGCAGTATTTT. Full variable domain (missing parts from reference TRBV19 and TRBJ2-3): DGGITQSPKYLFRKEGQNVTLSCEQNLNHDAMYWYRQDPGQGLRLIYYSQIVNDFQKGDIAEGYSVSREKKESFPLTVTSAQKNPTAFYLCASSIGGTQYFGPGTRLTVL.

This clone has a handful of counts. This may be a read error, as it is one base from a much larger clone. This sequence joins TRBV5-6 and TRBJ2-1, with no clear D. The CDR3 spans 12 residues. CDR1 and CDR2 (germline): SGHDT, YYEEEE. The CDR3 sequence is CAGSFDHNEQFF. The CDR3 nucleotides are TGTGCCGGCAGCTTCGATCACAATGAGCAGTTCTTC.

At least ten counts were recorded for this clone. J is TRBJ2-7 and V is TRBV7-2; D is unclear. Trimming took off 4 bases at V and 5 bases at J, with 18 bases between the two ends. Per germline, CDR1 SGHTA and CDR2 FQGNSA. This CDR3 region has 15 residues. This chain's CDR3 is CASSSGSPAFDEQYF. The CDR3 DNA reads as TGTGCCAGCAGCTCCGGTAGTCCGGCCTTCGACGAGCAGTACTTC.

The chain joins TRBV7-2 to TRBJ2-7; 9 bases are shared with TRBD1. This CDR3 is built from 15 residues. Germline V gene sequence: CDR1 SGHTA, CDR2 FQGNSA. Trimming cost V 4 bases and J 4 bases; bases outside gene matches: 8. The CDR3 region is CASSYRTGAGYEQYF. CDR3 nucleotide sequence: TGTGCCAGCAGCTATAGGACAGGGGCCGGTTACGAGCAGTACTTC.

CDR3 protein: CASSPKIPLAGSSYNEQFF. The CDR3, as DNA: TGCGCCAGCAGCCCTAAGATCCCCCTAGCGGGGAGCTCCTACAATGAGCAGTTCTTC. V usage is TRBV4-1 and J usage is TRBJ2-1; 9 bases map to TRBD2. The CDR3 runs to 19 residues. Trimming took 4 bases from V and 0 from J; bases not matched to a gene: 13. Germline values: CDR1 MGHRA, CDR2 YSYEKL.

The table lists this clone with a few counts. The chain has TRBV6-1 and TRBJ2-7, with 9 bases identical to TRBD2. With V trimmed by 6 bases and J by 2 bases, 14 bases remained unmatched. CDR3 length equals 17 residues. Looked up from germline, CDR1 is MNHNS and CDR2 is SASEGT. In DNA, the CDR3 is TGTGCCAGCAGCCCCCAGGCGGGAGGGCTTGGTCCCTACGAGCAGTACTTC. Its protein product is CASSPQAGGLGPYEQYF.

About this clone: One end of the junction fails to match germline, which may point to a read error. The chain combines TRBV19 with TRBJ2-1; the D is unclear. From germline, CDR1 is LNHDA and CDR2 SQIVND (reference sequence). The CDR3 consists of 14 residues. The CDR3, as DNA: TGTACCAGTAGTAAGTACGATGGATACAATGAGCAGTTCTTC. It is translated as CTSSKYDGYNEQFF.

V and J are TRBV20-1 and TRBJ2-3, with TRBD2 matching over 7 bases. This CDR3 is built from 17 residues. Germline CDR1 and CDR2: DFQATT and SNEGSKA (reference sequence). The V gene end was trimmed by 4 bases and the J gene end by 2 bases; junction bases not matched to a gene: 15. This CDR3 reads CSATLPGAGVVTDTQYF. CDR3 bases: TGCAGTGCTACCTTACCCGGTGCGGGAGTGGTCACAGATACGCAGTATTTT.

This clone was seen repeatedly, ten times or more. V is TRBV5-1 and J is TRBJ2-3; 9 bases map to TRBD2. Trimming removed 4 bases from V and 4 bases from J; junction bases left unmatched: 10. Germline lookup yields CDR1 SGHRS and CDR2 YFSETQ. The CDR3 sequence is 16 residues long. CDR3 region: CASSRGVAGVPDTQYF. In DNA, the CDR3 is TGCGCCAGCAGCCGAGGGGTAGCGGGAGTCCCAGATACGCAGTATTTT.

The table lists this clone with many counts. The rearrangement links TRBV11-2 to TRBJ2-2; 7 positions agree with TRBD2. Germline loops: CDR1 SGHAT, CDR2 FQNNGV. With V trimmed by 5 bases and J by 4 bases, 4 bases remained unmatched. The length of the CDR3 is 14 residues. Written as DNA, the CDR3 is TGTGCCAGCAGCCTATCGGGGGGCACCGGGGAGCTGTTTTTT. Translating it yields CASSLSGGTGELFF.

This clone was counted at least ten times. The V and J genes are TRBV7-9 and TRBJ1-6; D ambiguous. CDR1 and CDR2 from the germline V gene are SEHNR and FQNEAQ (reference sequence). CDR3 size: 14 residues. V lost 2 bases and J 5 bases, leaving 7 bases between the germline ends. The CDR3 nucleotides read TGTGCCAGCAGCTTATCTGGGGATAATTCACCCCTCCACTTT. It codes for CASSLSGDNSPLHF.

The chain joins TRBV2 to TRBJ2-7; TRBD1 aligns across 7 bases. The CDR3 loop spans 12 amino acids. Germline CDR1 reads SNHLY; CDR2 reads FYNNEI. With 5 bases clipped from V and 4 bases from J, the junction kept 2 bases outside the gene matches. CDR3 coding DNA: TGTGCCAGCAGTCGGGACAGTTACGAGCAGTACTTC. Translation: CASSRDSYEQYF. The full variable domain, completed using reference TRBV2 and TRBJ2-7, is EPEVTQTPSHQVTQMGQEVILRCVPISNHLYFYWYRQILGQKVEFLVSFYNNEISEKSEIFDDQFSVERPDGSNFTLKIRSTKLEDSAMYFCASSRDSYEQYFGPGTRLTVT.

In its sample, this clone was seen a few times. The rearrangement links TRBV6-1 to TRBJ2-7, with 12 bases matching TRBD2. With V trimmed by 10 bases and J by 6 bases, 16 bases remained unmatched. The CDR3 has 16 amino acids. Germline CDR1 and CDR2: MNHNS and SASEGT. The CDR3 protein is CATAPNLAGGPSEQYF. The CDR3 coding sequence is TGTGCCACCGCCCCTAACCTAGCGGGAGGGCCGTCCGAGCAGTACTTC.

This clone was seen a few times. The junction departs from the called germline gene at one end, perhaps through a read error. The DNA of the CDR3 is TGTGCCAGCGGCTTAGGTGATCAGCCCCAGCATTTT. Translating it yields CASGLGDQPQHF. The J gene is TRBJ1-5, the V gene TRBV7-2; D is unclear. CDR1 and CDR2 (germline): SGHTA, FQGNSA. The length of the CDR3 is 12 residues.